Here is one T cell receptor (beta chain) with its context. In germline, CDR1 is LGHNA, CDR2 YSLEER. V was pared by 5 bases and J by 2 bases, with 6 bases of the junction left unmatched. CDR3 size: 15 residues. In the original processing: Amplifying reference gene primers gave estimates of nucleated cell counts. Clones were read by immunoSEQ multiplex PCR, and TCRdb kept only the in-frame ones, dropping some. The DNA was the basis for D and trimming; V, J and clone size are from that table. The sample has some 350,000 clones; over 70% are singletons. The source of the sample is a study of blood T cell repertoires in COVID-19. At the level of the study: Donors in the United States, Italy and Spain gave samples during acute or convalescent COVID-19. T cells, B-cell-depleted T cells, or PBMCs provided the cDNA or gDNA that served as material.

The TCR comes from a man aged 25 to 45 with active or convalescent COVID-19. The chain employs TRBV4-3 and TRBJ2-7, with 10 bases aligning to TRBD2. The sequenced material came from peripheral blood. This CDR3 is CASSVVAGGTYEQYF. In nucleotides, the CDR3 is TGCGCCAGCAGCGTCGTAGCGGGGGGCACCTACGAGCAGTACTTC.